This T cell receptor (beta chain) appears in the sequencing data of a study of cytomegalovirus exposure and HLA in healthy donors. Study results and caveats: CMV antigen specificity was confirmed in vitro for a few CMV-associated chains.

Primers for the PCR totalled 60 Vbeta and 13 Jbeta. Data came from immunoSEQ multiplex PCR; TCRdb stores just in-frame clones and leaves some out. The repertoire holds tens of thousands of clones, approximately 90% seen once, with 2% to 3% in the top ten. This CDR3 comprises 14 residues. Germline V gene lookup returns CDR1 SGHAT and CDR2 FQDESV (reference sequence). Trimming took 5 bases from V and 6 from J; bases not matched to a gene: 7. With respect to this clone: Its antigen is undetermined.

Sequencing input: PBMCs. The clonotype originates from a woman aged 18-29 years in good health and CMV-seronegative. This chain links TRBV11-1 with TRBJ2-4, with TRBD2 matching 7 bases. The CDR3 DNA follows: TGTGCCAGCAGCGACCGGGGCGGGGGAAACATTCAGTACTTC. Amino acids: CASSDRGGGNIQYF. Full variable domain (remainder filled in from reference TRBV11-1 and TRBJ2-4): EAEVAQSPRYKITEKSQAVAFWCDPISGHATLYWYRQILGQGPELLVQFQDESVVDDSQLPKDRFSAERLKGVDSTLKIQPAELGDSAMYLCASSDRGGGNIQYFGAGTRLSVL.